The 21 T cell receptor beta chains reported below all come from one sample, sequenced in a study of blood T cells in healthy people across ages. For the second PCR, which ran for roughly 7 to 11 cycles, a sample-barcoded 5' primer and a J-beta primer mix were used. TCRdb re-analysed the 5' RACE reads in MiXCR, keeping a single row per CDR3 protein. The sample has roughly 1.6 million distinct CDR3 sequences, roughly 32% seen once; the top ten hold 10% to 12%. Source material: blood. These receptor sequences come from a woman in her twenties or thirties in good health.

A few counts support this clonotype. The genes are TRBV10-3 and TRBJ1-4; a possible D gene is TRBD1 (5 bases). Trimming left V 2 bases short and J 7 bases short, with 14 bases between. The CDR3 has 15 residues. Per germline, CDR1 ENHRY and CDR2 SYGVKD. The CDR3 reads CAISEEGRGVEKLFF. CDR3 in DNA: TGTGCCATCAGTGAGGAGGGACGAGGTGTTGAAAAACTGTTTTTT.

This rearrangement joins TRBV9 to TRBJ1-5, with TRBD1 matching over 7 bases. The CDR3 length is 15 residues. V lost 3 bases, J lost 4 bases, and 7 bases stayed unmatched. The germline V gene encodes CDR1 SGDLS and CDR2 YYNGEE. The CDR3 nucleotides read TGTGCCAGCAGCGCCGACGGGACAGTTAATCAGCCCCAGCATTTT. Residues: CASSADGTVNQPQHF.

This clonotype was recorded a few times. The rearrangement links TRBV6-6 to TRBJ2-7, with D perhaps TRBD1 (5 bases). Deletions cut 0 bases from V and 4 bases from J, with 13 bases between. The CDR3 contains 15 residues. In germline, CDR1 is MNHNY, CDR2 SVGAGI (reference sequence). The CDR3 DNA reads as TGTGCCAGCAGTTACTCCCCAGGGCGTACGTACGAGCAGTACTTC. Translated, it gives CASSYSPGRTYEQYF.

V usage is TRBV9 and J usage is TRBJ1-6; D gene uncertain. The germline CDR1 and CDR2 sequences are SGDLS and YYNGEE. The CDR3 runs 13 residues. V was cut by 2 bases and J by 8 bases, with 8 bases left in between. The CDR3 loop is CASSVDGYSPLHF. As DNA, the CDR3 is TGTGCCAGCAGCGTCGACGGATATTCACCCCTCCACTTT.

The chain couples TRBV6-1 to TRBJ1-2; possible D gene TRBD1, 5 bases. CDR1 and CDR2 (germline): MNHNS, SASEGT. V lost 6 bases and J 5 bases, leaving 10 bases between the germline ends. CDR3 length: 12 residues. The CDR3: CASRGAVYGYTF. CDR3 in DNA: TGTGCCAGCAGAGGGGCGGTTTATGGCTACACCTTC.

The chain is built from TRBV14 and TRBJ2-3; TRBD2 aligns across 8 bases. The CDR3 runs to 16 residues. J was trimmed by 2 bases and V by 4 bases; bases with no gene match: 8. Germline V CDR1 and CDR2: SGHDN, FVKESK. The CDR3 protein is CASSPWGSGITDTQYF. In nucleotides, the CDR3 is TGTGCCAGCAGCCCCTGGGGTAGCGGGATCACAGATACGCAGTATTTT.

This chain connects TRBV7-9 to TRBJ2-7; D ambiguous. The CDR3 totals 14 residues. CDR1 SEHNR and CDR2 FQNEAQ come from the germline V gene (reference sequence). With 3 bases removed from V and 0 bases from J, the gap between germline ends came to 9 bases. The DNA for the CDR3 is TGTGCCAGCAGCTTCCGGATTAACTCCTACGAGCAGTACTTC. Encoded protein: CASSFRINSYEQYF.

The chain is built from TRBV20-1 and TRBJ2-3; D is uncertain. V lost 3 bases and J lost 1, with 8 bases in between. CDR1 is DFQATT and CDR2 is SNEGSKA in the germline V gene (reference sequence). This CDR3 is built from 13 residues. In DNA form, the CDR3 reads TGCAGTGCTAGGCCTACCGGCACAGATACGCAGTATTTT. Translating it yields CSARPTGTDTQYF.

The rearrangement links TRBV7-9 to TRBJ1-2; D call uncertain. CDR1 and CDR2 (germline): SEHNR, FQNEAQ (reference sequence). The V end was cut by 1 base, the J end by 3 bases, with 12 bases between. The CDR3 has 15 amino acids. The CDR3 nucleotides read TGTGCCAGCAGCTTAGATGTAGGACCCGACTATGGCTACACCTTC. Its protein product is CASSLDVGPDYGYTF.

This clonotype was seen more than once but under ten times. Written as DNA, the CDR3 is TGTGCCAGCAGCTACAGGGGTATCACTGAAGCTTTCTTT. Translating gives CASSYRGITEAFF. This chain connects TRBV5-6 to TRBJ1-1, with 7 bases identical to TRBD1. The CDR3 spans 13 residues. Germline assignment: CDR1 SGHDT and CDR2 YYEEEE. Trimming took 3 bases from V and 4 from J; bases not matched to a gene: 3.

There are a few counts of this clonotype. The rearrangement joins TRBV7-9 to TRBJ2-7; 7 nucleotides align to TRBD2. There are 15 residues in the CDR3. Germline V CDR1 and CDR2: SEHNR, FQNEAQ (reference sequence). Germline trimming cut 5 bases from V and 1 base from J; bases unmatched to any gene: 8. The DNA for the CDR3 is TGTGCCAGCAGCGGAGGGGCGGGGGTGTCCTACGAGCAGTACTTC. It codes for CASSGGAGVSYEQYF.

The CDR3 nucleotides are TGTGCCATCAGTGAGTCTGGGGGGAACAATCAGCCCCAGCATTTT. It codes for CAISESGGNNQPQHF. The genes are TRBV10-3 and TRBJ1-5, with TRBD1 as a possible D gene (5 bases). The germline V and J ends were trimmed by 0 bases and 3 bases, with 9 bases remaining between them. This CDR3 spans 15 amino acids. CDR1 and CDR2 from the germline V gene are ENHRY and SYGVKD.

V gene TRBV18 combines with J gene TRBJ2-5; a weak D match, TRBD2 (6 bases). This CDR3 has 14 amino acids. Per the germline V gene, CDR1 is KGHSH and CDR2 is LQKENI. V gave up 6 bases and J gave up 4 bases, with 15 bases separating them. The CDR3 spells CASSSTRPPETQYF. CDR3 bases: TGTGCCAGCTCGTCGACTAGGCCCCCAGAGACCCAGTACTTC.

This chain joins TRBV30 and TRBJ1-6, with 7 bases fitting TRBD1. J was trimmed by 4 bases and V by 2 bases; bases with no gene match: 5. Germline V lookup: CDR1 GTSNPN, CDR2 SVGIG (reference sequence). This CDR3 has 15 residues. CDR3 residues: CAWSPVTGYNSPLHF. The CDR3 coding sequence is TGTGCCTGGAGTCCGGTGACAGGGTATAATTCACCCCTCCACTTT.

The chain employs TRBV3-1 and TRBJ2-7, with 7 bases matching TRBD2. In germline, CDR1 is LGHDT, CDR2 YNNKEL (reference sequence). CDR3 length: 17 residues. Trimming removed 4 bases from V and 2 bases from J; junction bases left unmatched: 14. The CDR3, as DNA: TGTGCCAGCAGCCTGTCCCCCGGGGGGACCCTCACCTACGAGCAGTACTTC. Translation gives CASSLSPGGTLTYEQYF.

Only a few counts were recorded for this clonotype. The rearrangement joins TRBV20-1 to TRBJ2-7; D could derive from TRBD1 or TRBD2 (5 bases each). The V gene lost 3 bases and the J gene lost 2 bases, with 17 bases spanning the gap. Germline values: CDR1 DFQATT, CDR2 SNEGSKA (reference sequence). This CDR3 comprises 15 residues. CDR3 in amino acids: CSASMGDRGPYEQYF. The CDR3 bases are TGCAGTGCTAGTATGGGGGACCGGGGCCCCTACGAGCAGTACTTC.

V and J are TRBV27 and TRBJ2-1; the D gene is possibly TRBD2 (5 bases). This CDR3 is built from 14 residues. Looked up from germline, CDR1 is MNHEY and CDR2 is SMNVEV (reference sequence). Deletions cut 7 bases from V and 9 bases from J, with 19 bases between. CDR3 sequence (DNA): TGTGCCAGCAAAATGGCGGGTTTGGCGGGTGAGCAGTTCTTC. Its translation: CASKMAGLAGEQFF.

J is TRBJ2-5 and V is TRBV5-1; D is perhaps TRBD1 (6 bases). The CDR3 extends over 17 amino acids. V lost 0 bases to trimming and J lost 4 bases, with 19 bases between them. CDR1 SGHRS and CDR2 YFSETQ come from the germline V gene. The CDR3 is CASSLVRTENVRETQYF. The CDR3 coding sequence is TGCGCCAGCAGCTTGGTGAGGACAGAGAACGTTCGAGAGACCCAGTACTTC.

This chain connects TRBV18 to TRBJ2-5; D may be TRBD2 (6 bases). Germline V gene lookup returns CDR1 KGHSH and CDR2 LQKENI. V lost 0 bases, J lost 0 bases, and 17 bases lay in between. The CDR3 consists of 18 residues. The CDR3 bases are TGTGCCAGCTCACCACCCGCCCGGGGACTCAAGTACCAAGAGACCCAGTACTTC. Translation: CASSPPARGLKYQETQYF.

This clonotype was observed a few times. The genes are TRBV28 and TRBJ1-5; tentatively, D is TRBD1 (6 bases). This CDR3 contains 16 residues. Per the germline V gene, CDR1 is MDHEN and CDR2 is SYDVKM. Trimming shortened V by 4 bases and J by 2 bases, and 15 bases separated the two germline ends. The chain's CDR3 is CASSSVRGRGNQPQHF. As DNA, the CDR3 is TGTGCCAGCAGTTCGGTCAGGGGAAGAGGCAATCAGCCCCAGCATTTT.

The chain links TRBV27 to TRBJ2-7; 10 nucleotides match TRBD2. Germline V gene sequence: CDR1 MNHEY, CDR2 SMNVEV (reference sequence). The length of the CDR3 is 16 residues. With V trimmed by 5 bases and J by 3 bases, 10 bases remained unmatched. CDR3 DNA sequence: TGTGCCAGCAGTGCACGACTGCTAGCGGGGGTCTACGAGCAGTACTTC. It is translated as CASSARLLAGVYEQYF.